The sequence of this T cell receptor beta chain was determined in a study of T-cell reconstitution after alpha-beta-depleted transplantation in children. Broader study findings: Several hundred expanded graft clones reportedly supplied alpha-beta T cells about two months after transplant. For some patients, TCRbeta diversity was high at day 60 because of recipient T cells and thymic progenitors that survived. The main origin of T-cell counts and diversity one year after transplant was newly produced T cells.

Unique molecular identifiers tagged the TCRbeta library. Using its own MiXCR run on the PCR reads, TCRdb lists one record per CDR3 protein. The profile shows around 240,000 distinct CDR3 sequences, roughly 8.2% of them singletons. V was pared by 6 bases and J by 2 bases, with 13 bases between. CDR3 length: 14 residues. Ten or more counts support this clonotype. Its antigen remains unidentified. This chain joins TRBV12-3 or TRBV12-4 and TRBJ2-5; tentatively, D is TRBD1 (6 bases). This clonotype originated in a male patient younger than 18 who had a stem cell transplant for acute lymphoblastic leukemia, so the T cells may come from the graft donor. The starting material was PBMCs, mostly from graft donor cells, obtained 180 days after TCRalphabeta/CD19-depleted stem cell transplant. The CDR3 region has the DNA TGTGCCAGCAGAACAGGGATACAGCAAGAGACCCAGTACTTC. Protein product: CASRTGIQQETQYF.